This TCR beta chain emerged from a study of blood T cell repertoires in COVID-19. In its sample, this clone was seen many times. TCRdb's table, derived via immunoSEQ multiplex PCR, lists solely in-frame clones and lacks some. The sample yields about 330,000 clones, over 75% seen once. The sequenced sample consisted of peripheral blood. The source of this sequence is a human donor in a cohort sampled during active COVID-19.

CDR3 bases: TGCGCCAGCAGCTTGCCGAGCTCCTATAATTCACCCCTCCACTTT. Encoded protein: CASSLPSSYNSPLHF. The V gene is TRBV5-1, the J gene TRBJ1-6, with D hard to call. This CDR3 has 15 amino acids. Germline CDR1 reads SGHRS; CDR2 reads YFSETQ. Trimming took 1 base from V and 0 from J, leaving 5 bases between them.